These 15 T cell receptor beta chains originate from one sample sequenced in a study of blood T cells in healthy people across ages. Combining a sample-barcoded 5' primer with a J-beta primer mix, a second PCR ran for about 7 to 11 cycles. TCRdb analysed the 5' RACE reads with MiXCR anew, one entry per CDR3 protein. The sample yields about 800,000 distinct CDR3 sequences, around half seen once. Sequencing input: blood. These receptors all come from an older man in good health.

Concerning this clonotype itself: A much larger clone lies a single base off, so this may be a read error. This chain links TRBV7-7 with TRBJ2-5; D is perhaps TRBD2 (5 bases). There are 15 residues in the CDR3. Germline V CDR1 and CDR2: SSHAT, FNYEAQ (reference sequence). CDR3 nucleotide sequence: TGTGCTAGCAGCCCCCTAGCAACACCGCTACAGTCCCAGTACTTC. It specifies CASSPLATPLQSQYF.

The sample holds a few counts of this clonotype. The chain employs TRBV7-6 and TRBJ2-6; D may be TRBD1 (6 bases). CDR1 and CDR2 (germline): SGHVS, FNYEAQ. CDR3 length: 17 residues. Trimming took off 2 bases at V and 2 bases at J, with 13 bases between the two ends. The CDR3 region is CASSLRQARAGANVLTF. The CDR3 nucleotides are TGTGCCAGCAGCTTAAGACAGGCGAGGGCTGGGGCCAACGTCCTGACTTTC.

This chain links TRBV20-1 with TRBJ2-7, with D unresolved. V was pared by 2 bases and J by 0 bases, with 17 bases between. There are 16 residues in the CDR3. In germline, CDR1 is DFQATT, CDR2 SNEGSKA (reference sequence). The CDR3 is CSARPSGGRSSYEQYF. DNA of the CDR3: TGCAGTGCTAGACCCTCAGGTGGGCGTAGCTCCTACGAGCAGTACTTC.

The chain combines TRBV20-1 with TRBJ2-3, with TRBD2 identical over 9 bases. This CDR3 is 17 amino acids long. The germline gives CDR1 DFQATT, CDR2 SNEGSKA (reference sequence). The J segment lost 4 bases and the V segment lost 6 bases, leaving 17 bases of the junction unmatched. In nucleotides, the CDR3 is TGCAGTGCCAGGGATTTGCGGGAGGGGAGATGGGCAGATACGCAGTATTTT. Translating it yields CSARDLREGRWADTQYF.

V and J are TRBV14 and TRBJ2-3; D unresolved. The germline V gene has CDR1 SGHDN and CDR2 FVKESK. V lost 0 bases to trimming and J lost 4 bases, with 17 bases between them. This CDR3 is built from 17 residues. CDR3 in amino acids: CASSQDLTRRSADTQYF. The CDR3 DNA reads TGTGCCAGCAGCCAAGATCTGACGAGAAGGTCCGCAGATACGCAGTATTTT. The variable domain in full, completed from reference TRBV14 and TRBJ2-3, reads EAGVTQFPSHSVIEKGQTVTLRCDPISGHDNLYWYRRVMGKEIKFLLHFVKESKQDESGMPNNRFLAERTGGTYSTLKVQPAELEDSGVYFCASSQDLTRRSADTQYFGPGTRLTVL.

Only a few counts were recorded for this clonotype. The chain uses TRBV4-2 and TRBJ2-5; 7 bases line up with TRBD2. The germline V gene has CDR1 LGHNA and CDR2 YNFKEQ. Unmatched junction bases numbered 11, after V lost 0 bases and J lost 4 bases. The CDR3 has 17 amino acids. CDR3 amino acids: CASSQDGSGQPPETQYF. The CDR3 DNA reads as TGTGCCAGCAGCCAAGATGGTAGCGGGCAACCCCCAGAGACCCAGTACTTC.

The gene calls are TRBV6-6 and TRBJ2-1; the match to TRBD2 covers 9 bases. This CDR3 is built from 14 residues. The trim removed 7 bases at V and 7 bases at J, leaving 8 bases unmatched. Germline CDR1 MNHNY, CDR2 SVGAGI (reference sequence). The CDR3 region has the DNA TGTGCCAGCACCACAGCGGGGGGTATTAATGAGCAGTTCTTC. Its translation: CASTTAGGINEQFF.

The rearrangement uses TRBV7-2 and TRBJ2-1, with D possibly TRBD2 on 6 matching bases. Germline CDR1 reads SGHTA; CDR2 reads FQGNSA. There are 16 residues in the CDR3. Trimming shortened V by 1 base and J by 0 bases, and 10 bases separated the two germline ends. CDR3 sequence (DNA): TGTGCCAGCAGCTTAGTAGGCGGGGACTCCTACAATGAGCAGTTCTTC. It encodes CASSLVGGDSYNEQFF. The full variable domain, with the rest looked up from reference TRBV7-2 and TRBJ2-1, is GAGVSQSPSNKVTEKGKDVELRCDPISGHTALYWYRQSLGQGLEFLIYFQGNSAPDKSGLPSDRFSAERTGGSVSTLTIQRTQQEDSAVYLCASSLVGGDSYNEQFFGPGTRLTVL.

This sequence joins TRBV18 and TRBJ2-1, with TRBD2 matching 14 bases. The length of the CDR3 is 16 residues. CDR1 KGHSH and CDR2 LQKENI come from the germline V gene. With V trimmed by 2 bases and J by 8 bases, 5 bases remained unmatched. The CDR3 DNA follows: TGTGCCAGCTCACCAGGGACTAGCGGGAGTGTAGATGAGCAGTTCTTC. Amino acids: CASSPGTSGSVDEQFF.

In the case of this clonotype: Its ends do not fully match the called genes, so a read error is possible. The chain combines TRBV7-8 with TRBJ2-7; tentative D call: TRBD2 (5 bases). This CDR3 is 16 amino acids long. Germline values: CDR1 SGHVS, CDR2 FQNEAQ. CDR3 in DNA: TGTGCCTGCAGCTTAGCGCTCGCCCCAGCTTACTACGAGCAGTACTTC. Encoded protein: CACSLALAPAYYEQYF.

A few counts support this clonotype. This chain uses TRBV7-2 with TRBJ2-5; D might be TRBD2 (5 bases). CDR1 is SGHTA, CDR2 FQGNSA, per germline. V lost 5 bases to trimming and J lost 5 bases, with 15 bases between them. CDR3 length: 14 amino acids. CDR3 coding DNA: TGTGCCAGCAGCCCTCGGCCTACGGGGGAGACCCAGTACTTC. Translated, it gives CASSPRPTGETQYF.

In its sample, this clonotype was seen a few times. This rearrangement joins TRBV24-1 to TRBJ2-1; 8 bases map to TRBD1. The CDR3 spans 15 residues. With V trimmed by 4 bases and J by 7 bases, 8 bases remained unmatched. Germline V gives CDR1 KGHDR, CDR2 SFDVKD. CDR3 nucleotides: TGTGCCACCAGTGACGAAGGACAGGGTAGGAATGAGCAGTTCTTC. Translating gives CATSDEGQGRNEQFF.

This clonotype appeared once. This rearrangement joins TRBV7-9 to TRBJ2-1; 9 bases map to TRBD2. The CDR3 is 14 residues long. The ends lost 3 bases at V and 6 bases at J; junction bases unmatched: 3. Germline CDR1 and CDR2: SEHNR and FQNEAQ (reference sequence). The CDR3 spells CASSFRSGSNEQFF. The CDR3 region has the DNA TGTGCCAGCAGCTTTCGTAGCGGGAGCAATGAGCAGTTCTTC.

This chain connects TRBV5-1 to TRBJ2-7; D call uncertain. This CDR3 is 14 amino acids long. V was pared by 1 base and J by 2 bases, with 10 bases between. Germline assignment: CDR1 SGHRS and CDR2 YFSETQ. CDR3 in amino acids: CASSLTSPPYEQYF. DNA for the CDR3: TGCGCCAGCAGCTTGACCAGCCCCCCCTACGAGCAGTACTTC.

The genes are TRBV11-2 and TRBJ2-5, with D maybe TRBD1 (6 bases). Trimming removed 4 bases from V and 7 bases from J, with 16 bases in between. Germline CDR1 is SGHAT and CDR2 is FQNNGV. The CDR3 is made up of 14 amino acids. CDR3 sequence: CASSSFGQIMTQYF. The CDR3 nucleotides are TGTGCCAGCAGCTCATTTGGACAGATAATGACCCAGTACTTC.